The sequence of this T cell receptor (beta chain) was determined in a study of vaccination effects on CD4 cells after COVID-19. For the study at large: The cohort was immunized with two doses of either the BNT162b2 or mRNA-1273 vaccine.

In this sample, this clone turned up a few times. Its specificity is unknown. Method: immunoSEQ multiplex PCR; TCRdb's copy keeps in-frame clones and lacks some. The sample carries tens of thousands of clones, around 75% recorded once. Prior to sequencing, the ViraFEST assay stimulated PBMC with viral peptide pools, which expanded the antigen-specific CD4+ T cells. Once cultured for roughly 10 days, the cells underwent separation to obtain CD4+ T cells. Their SARS-CoV-2 infection, verified by PCR, occurred between March and December 2020. V trimming: 4 bases; J trimming: 1 base; junction bases outside the gene matches: 4. This CDR3 region has 16 residues. Germline V gives CDR1 LNHDA, CDR2 SQIVND (reference sequence).

The origin of this receptor is a human donor who had a prior SARS-CoV-2 infection. This specimen consisted of CD4+ T cells from PBMCs cultured with a peptide pool, obtained before COVID-19 vaccination. The chain couples TRBV19 to TRBJ1-5; 10 positions match TRBD1. The CDR3 is CASSTGTGVSNQPQHF. The CDR3 DNA is TGTGCCAGTAGTACTGGGACAGGGGTAAGCAATCAGCCCCAGCATTTT.